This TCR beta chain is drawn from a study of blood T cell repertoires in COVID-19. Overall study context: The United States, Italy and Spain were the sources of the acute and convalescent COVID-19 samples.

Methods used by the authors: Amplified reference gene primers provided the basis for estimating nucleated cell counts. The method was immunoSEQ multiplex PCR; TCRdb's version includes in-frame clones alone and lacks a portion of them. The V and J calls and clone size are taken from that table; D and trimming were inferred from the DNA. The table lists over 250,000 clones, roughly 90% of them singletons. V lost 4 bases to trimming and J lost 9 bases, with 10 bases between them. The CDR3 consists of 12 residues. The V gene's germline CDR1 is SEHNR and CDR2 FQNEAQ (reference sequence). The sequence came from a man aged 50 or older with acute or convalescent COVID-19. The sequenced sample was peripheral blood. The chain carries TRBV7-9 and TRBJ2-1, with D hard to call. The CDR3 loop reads CASSSSSAEQFF. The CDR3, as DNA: TGTGCCAGCAGCTCCTCAAGCGCTGAGCAGTTCTTC.